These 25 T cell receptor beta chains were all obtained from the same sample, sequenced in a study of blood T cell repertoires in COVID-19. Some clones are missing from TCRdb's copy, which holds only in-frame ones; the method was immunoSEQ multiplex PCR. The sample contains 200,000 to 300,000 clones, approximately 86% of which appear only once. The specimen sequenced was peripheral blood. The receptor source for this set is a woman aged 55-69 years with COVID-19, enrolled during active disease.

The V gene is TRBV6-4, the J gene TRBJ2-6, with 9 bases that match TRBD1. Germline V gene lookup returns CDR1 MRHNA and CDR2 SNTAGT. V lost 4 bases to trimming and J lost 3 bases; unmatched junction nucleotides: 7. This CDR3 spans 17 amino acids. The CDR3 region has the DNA TGTGCCAGCAGTGCCGGGACAGGGAGTTTTGGGGCCAACGTCCTGACTTTC. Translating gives CASSAGTGSFGANVLTF.

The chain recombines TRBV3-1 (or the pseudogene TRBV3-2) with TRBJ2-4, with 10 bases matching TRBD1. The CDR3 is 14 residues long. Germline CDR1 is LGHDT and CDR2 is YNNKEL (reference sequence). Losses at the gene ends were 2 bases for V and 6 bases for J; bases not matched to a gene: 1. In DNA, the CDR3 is TGTGCCAGCAGCCAATGGGACAGGGGAAACATTCAGTACTTC. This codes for CASSQWDRGNIQYF.

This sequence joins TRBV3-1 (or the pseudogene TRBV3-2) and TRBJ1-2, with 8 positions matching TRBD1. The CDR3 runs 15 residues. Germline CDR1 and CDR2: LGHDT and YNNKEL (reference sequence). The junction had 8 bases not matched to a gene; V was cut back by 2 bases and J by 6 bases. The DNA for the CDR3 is TGTGCCAGCAGCCAACGGACAGGGAATTCTAATGGCTACACCTTC. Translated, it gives CASSQRTGNSNGYTF.

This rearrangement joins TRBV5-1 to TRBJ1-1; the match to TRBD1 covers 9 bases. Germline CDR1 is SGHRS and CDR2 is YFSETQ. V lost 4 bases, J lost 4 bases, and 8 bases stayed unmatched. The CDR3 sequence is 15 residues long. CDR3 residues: CASSKNRGPFTEAFF. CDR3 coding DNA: TGCGCCAGCAGCAAGAACAGGGGGCCCTTCACTGAAGCTTTCTTT.

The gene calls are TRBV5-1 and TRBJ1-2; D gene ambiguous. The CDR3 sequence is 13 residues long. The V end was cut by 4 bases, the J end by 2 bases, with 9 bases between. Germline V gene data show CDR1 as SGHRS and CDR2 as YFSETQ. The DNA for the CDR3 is TGCGCCAGCAGCGGTTCGCAGAACTATGGCTACACCTTC. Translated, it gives CASSGSQNYGYTF.

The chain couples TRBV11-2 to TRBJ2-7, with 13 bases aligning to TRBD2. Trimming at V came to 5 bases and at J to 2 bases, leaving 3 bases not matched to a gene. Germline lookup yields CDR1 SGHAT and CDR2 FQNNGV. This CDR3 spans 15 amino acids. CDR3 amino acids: CASSQLAGGPYEQYF. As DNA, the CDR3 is TGTGCCAGCAGCCAACTAGCGGGAGGGCCCTACGAGCAGTACTTC.

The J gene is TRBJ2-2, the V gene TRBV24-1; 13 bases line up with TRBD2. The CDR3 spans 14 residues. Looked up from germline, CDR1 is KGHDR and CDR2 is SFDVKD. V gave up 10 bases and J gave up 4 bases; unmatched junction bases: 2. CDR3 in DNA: TGTGCCACAGGGACTAGCGGGACCACCGGGGAGCTGTTTTTT. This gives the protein CATGTSGTTGELFF.

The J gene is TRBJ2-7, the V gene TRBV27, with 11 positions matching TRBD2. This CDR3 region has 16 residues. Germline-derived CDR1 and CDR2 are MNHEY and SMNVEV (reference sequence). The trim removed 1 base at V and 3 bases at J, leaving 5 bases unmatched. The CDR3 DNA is TGTGCCAGCAGTTTATTCGGGACTAGCGGCAACTACGAGCAGTACTTC. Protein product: CASSLFGTSGNYEQYF.

The CDR3 region is CASSIGGRVIDTQYF. CDR3 coding DNA: TGTGCCAGTAGTATTGGCGGGAGGGTTATAGATACGCAGTATTTT. The chain uses TRBV19 and TRBJ2-3; 9 nucleotides align to TRBD2. This CDR3 comprises 15 residues. J lost 5 bases, V lost 3 bases, and 6 bases had no gene match. CDR1 and CDR2 (germline): LNHDA, SQIVND (reference sequence).

CDR3 sequence reads: CASSSQTLRTSGSYEQYF. CDR3 nucleotide sequence: TGTGCCAGCAGTTCACAAACCCTTAGGACTAGCGGGTCCTACGAGCAGTACTTC. This chain joins TRBV5-4 and TRBJ2-7; 11 bases map to TRBD2. The CDR3 loop spans 18 amino acids. Unmatched junction bases numbered 14, after V lost 5 bases and J lost 1 base. Germline V gene data show CDR1 as SGHNT and CDR2 as YYREEE (reference sequence).

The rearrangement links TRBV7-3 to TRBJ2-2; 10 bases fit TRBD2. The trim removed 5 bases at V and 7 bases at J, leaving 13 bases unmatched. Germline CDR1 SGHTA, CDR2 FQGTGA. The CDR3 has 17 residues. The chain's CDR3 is CASSPDPASGRIGELFF. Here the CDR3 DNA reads TGTGCCAGCAGCCCCGACCCCGCTAGCGGGAGAATCGGGGAGCTGTTTTTT.

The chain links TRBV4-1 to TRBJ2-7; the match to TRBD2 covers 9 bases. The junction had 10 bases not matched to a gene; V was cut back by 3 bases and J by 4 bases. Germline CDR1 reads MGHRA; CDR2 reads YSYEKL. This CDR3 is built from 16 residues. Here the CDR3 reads CASSHLPAGLAYEQYF. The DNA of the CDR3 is TGCGCCAGCAGCCACCTGCCCGCAGGACTAGCGTACGAGCAGTACTTC.

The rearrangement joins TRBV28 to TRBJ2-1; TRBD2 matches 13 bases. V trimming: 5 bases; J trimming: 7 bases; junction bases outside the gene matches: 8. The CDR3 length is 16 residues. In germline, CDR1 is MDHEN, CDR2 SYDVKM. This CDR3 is CASSLYQGLAGNEQFF. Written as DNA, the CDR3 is TGTGCCAGCAGTCTCTACCAGGGACTAGCGGGAAATGAGCAGTTCTTC.

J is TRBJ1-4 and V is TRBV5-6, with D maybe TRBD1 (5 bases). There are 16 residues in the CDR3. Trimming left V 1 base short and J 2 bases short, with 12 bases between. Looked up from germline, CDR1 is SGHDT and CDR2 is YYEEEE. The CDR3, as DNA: TGTGCCAGCAGCTTGTATGGGGCAGCCACTAATGAAAAACTGTTTTTT. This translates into CASSLYGAATNEKLFF.

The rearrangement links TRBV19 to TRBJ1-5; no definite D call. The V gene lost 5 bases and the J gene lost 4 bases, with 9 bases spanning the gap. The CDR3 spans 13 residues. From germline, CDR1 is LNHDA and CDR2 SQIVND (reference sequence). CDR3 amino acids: CASSFGLNQPQHF. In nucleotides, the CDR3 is TGTGCCAGTAGTTTCGGTTTAAATCAGCCCCAGCATTTT.

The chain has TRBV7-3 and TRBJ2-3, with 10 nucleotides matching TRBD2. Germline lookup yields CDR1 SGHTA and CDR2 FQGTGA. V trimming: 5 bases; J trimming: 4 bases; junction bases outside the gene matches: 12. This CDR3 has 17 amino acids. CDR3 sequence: CASSPRASGSTPDTQYF. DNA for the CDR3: TGTGCCAGCAGCCCACGGGCTAGCGGGAGCACTCCAGATACGCAGTATTTT.

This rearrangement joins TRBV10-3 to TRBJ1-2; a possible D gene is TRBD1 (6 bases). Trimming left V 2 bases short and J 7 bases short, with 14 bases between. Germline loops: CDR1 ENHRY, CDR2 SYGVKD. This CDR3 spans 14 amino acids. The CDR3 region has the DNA TGTGCCATCAGTGAGGCAACAGGGATCGGTGGCTACACCTTC. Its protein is CAISEATGIGGYTF.

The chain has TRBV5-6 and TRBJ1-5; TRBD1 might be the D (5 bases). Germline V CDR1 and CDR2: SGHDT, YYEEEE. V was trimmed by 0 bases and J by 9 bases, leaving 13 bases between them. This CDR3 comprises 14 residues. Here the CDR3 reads CASSLDGGLGPQHF. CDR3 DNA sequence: TGTGCCAGCAGCTTGGATGGGGGGTTAGGGCCCCAGCATTTT.

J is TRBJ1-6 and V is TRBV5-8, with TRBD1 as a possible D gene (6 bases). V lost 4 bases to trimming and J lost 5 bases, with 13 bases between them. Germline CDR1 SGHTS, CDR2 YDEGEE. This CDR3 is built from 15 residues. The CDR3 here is CASSTPDRHNSPLHF. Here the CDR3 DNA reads TGTGCCAGCAGCACGCCGGACAGACATAATTCACCCCTCCACTTT.

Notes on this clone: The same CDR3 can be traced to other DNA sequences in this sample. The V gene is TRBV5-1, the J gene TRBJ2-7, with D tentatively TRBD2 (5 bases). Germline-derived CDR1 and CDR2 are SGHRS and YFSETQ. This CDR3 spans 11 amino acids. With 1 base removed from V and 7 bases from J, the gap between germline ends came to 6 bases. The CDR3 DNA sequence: TGCGCCAGCAGCTTGCCGGGGGAGCAGTACTTC. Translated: CASSLPGEQYF.

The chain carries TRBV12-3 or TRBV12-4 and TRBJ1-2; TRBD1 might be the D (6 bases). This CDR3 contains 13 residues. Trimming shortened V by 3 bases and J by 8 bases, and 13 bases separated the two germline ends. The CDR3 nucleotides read TGTGCCAGCAGTTTCCGGGGGGCTGGAGGCTACACCTTC. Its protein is CASSFRGAGGYTF.

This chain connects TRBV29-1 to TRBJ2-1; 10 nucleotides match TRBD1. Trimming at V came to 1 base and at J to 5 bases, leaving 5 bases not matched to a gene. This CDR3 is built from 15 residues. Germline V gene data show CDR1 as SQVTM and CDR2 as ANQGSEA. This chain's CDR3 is CSVEVGTGVNNEQFF. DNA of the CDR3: TGCAGCGTTGAAGTGGGGACAGGGGTCAACAATGAGCAGTTCTTC.

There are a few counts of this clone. The CDR3 region is CASSLEAGIYNEQFF. In DNA, the CDR3 is TGTGCCAGCAGCTTGGAAGCGGGAATCTACAATGAGCAGTTCTTC. This chain links TRBV5-6 with TRBJ2-1; 7 bases are shared with TRBD2. CDR1 and CDR2 (germline): SGHDT, YYEEEE. The CDR3 consists of 15 residues. V lost 0 bases to trimming and J lost 3 bases; unmatched junction nucleotides: 3.

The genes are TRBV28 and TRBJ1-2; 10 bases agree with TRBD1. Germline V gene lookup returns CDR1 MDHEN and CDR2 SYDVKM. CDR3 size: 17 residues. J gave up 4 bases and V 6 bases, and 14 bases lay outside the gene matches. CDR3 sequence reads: CASSKPGQGPRGYGYTF. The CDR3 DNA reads TGTGCCAGCAGCAAACCGGGACAGGGGCCCCGGGGCTATGGCTACACCTTC.

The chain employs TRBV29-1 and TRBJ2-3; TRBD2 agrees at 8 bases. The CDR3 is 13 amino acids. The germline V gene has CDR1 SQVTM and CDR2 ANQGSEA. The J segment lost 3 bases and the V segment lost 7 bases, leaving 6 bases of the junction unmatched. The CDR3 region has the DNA TGCAGCGCAACTAGCGGCCAAACAGATACGCAGTATTTT. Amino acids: CSATSGQTDTQYF.